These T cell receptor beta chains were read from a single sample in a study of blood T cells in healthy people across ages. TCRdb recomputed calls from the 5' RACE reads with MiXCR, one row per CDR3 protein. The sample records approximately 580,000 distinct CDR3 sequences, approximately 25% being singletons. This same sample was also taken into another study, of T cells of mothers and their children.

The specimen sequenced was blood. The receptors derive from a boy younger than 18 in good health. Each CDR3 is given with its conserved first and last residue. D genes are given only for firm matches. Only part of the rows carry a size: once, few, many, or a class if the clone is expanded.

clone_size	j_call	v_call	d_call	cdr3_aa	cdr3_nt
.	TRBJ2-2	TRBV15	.	CAKARGAGTGELFF	TGTGCCAAGGCCCGGGGGGCGGGCACCGGGGAGCTGTTTTTT
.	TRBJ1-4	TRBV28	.	CASSFGNRLATNEKLFF	TGTGCCAGCAGTTTCGGGAACAGACTCGCAACTAATGAAAAACTGTTTTTT
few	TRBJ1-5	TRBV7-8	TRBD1	CASSLGLDRGVQPQHF	TGTGCCAGCAGCTTAGGGCTGGACAGGGGTGTTCAGCCCCAGCATTTT
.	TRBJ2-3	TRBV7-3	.	CASSLTGLVGTDTQYF	TGTGCCAGCAGCTTAACGGGTTTAGTGGGCACAGATACGCAGTATTTT
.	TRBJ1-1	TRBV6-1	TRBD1	CASSEESDRDWTEAFF	TGTGCCAGCAGTGAAGAATCGGACAGGGATTGGACTGAAGCTTTCTTT
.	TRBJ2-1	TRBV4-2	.	CASSQSRPTSVGEQFF	TGTGCCAGCAGCCAATCTCGCCCGACATCCGTCGGGGAGCAGTTCTTC
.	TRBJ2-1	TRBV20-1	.	CSAAGTNVSSYNEQFF	TGCAGTGCTGCCGGGACAAACGTGAGCTCCTACAATGAGCAGTTCTTC
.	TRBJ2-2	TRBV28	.	CASSPILGELFF	TGTGCCAGCAGTCCGATACTCGGGGAGCTGTTTTTT
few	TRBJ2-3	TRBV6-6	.	CASPPGTSTDTQYF	TGTGCCAGCCCCCCGGGGACTAGCACAGATACGCAGTATTTT
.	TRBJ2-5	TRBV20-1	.	CSARKQGTQETQYF	TGCAGTGCTAGAAAGCAGGGGACCCAAGAGACCCAGTACTTC